These 18 T cell receptor beta chains were sequenced from one sample in a study of blood T cell repertoires in COVID-19. Libraries were prepared by immunoSEQ multiplex PCR; TCRdb keeps only in-frame clonotypes and omits some of them. The sample includes around 180,000 clones, 85% to 90% of them seen just once. Sample: PBMCs or T cells enriched from blood (not recorded which). Receptors were obtained from a woman in her 40s with acute COVID-19.

V gene TRBV20-1 combines with J gene TRBJ2-5; a weak D match, TRBD2 (6 bases). Germline CDR1 DFQATT, CDR2 SNEGSKA (reference sequence). The CDR3 sequence is 13 residues long. The V gene lost 3 bases and the J gene lost 4 bases, with 12 bases spanning the gap. Here the CDR3 DNA reads TGCAGTGCTAGTCCCGGGACTGGAGAGACCCAGTACTTC. Amino acid sequence: CSASPGTGETQYF.

CDR3 region: CASRGGQGGLNYGYTF. Written as DNA, the CDR3 is TGTGCCAGCAGAGGGGGACAGGGAGGATTGAACTATGGCTACACCTTC. The chain has TRBV27 and TRBJ1-2, with 9 positions matching TRBD1. This CDR3 is built from 16 residues. From germline, CDR1 is MNHEY and CDR2 SMNVEV (reference sequence). J was trimmed by 2 bases and V by 6 bases; bases with no gene match: 10.

The chain uses TRBV6-5 and TRBJ2-3; D may be TRBD1 (6 bases). Germline V gene sequence: CDR1 MNHEY, CDR2 SVGAGI. V was pared by 8 bases and J by 0 bases, with 15 bases between. The CDR3 consists of 15 residues. The CDR3 sequence is CASGQQGGSTDTQYF. In DNA form, the CDR3 reads TGTGCCAGCGGACAGCAGGGCGGTAGCACAGATACGCAGTATTTT.

A single count supports this clone. The rearrangement links TRBV30 to TRBJ2-3, with 10 nucleotides matching TRBD2. Germline-derived CDR1 and CDR2 are GTSNPN and SVGIG (reference sequence). The CDR3 contains 15 residues. V shed 5 bases, J shed 6 bases, and the junction held 11 bases outside the gene matches. CDR3 DNA sequence: TGTGCCTGGGGGACTAGCGTGCTTCCAGCGGATACGCAGTATTTT. Residues: CAWGTSVLPADTQYF.

The chain uses TRBV10-3 and TRBJ2-1; D perhaps matches TRBD2 (9 bases). There are 17 residues in the CDR3. Between the trimmed V and J ends, which lost 10 bases and 6 bases, there was a span of 28 bases. The germline CDR1 and CDR2 sequences are ENHRY and SYGVKD. The CDR3 DNA reads TGTGCCACCGGATCCCCAGGGGGCGGGGGGGCCCTCAATGAGCAGTTCTTC. This sequence encodes CATGSPGGGGALNEQFF.

The CDR3 nucleotides read TGTGCCAGCAGCTTAAGTCAGCCCATGCCGACTAATGGCTACACCTTC. Translating it yields CASSLSQPMPTNGYTF. The chain recombines TRBV11-2 with TRBJ1-2; unclear D gene. The CDR3 runs to 16 residues. V lost 2 bases to trimming and J lost 6 bases, with 19 bases between them. The germline V gene has CDR1 SGHAT and CDR2 FQNNGV.

The chain couples TRBV3-1 (or the pseudogene TRBV3-2) to TRBJ2-6; a weak D match, TRBD1 (6 bases). Germline CDR1 is LGHDT and CDR2 is YNNKEL (reference sequence). The CDR3 runs to 18 residues. V was trimmed by 8 bases and J by 4 bases, leaving 24 bases between them. CDR3 residues: CASSFTGPPSTGANVLTF. The CDR3 DNA reads TGTGCCAGCTCCTTTACAGGGCCCCCTTCGACCGGGGCCAACGTCCTGACTTTC.

V gene TRBV6-5 combines with J gene TRBJ1-2; 9 bases are shared with TRBD1. V lost 4 bases to trimming and J lost 5 bases; unmatched junction nucleotides: 8. Germline assignment: CDR1 MNHEY and CDR2 SVGAGI. This CDR3 is 15 amino acids long. This chain's CDR3 is CASSFWTGEEYGYTF. CDR3 coding DNA: TGTGCCAGCAGTTTCTGGACAGGGGAGGAATATGGCTACACCTTC.

This chain joins TRBV5-1 and TRBJ1-1; tentative D call: TRBD1 (6 bases). The germline CDR1 and CDR2 sequences are SGHRS and YFSETQ. V was clipped by 0 bases and J by 1 base, with 13 bases between them. This CDR3 comprises 16 residues. This CDR3 is CASSLVVGQTNTEAFF. The CDR3 DNA reads as TGCGCCAGCAGCTTGGTTGTAGGACAGACGAACACTGAAGCTTTCTTT.

The chain combines TRBV6-1 with TRBJ1-1; D is possibly TRBD1 (6 bases). CDR3 length: 15 residues. The germline V and J ends were trimmed by 3 bases and 2 bases, with 13 bases remaining between them. Germline CDR1 is MNHNS and CDR2 is SASEGT. The CDR3 region has the DNA TGTGCCAGCAGTGATTGGGGCAGGGGAAACACTGAAGCTTTCTTT. Translated, it gives CASSDWGRGNTEAFF.

The chain has TRBV2 and TRBJ1-2; 7 nucleotides agree with TRBD1. Germline V lookup: CDR1 SNHLY, CDR2 FYNNEI. J gave up 9 bases and V 5 bases, and 9 bases lay outside the gene matches. The CDR3 totals 13 residues. CDR3 loop: CASSTNRGTSYTF. The CDR3 DNA follows: TGTGCCAGCAGTACCAACAGGGGAACAAGCTACACCTTC.

V gene TRBV13 combines with J gene TRBJ2-7, with D possibly TRBD1 on 5 matching bases. Trimming removed 4 bases at V and 7 bases at J, with 14 bases between. Germline CDR1 and CDR2: PRHDT and FYEKMQ (reference sequence). CDR3 length: 13 residues. The CDR3 is CASSSLGAWEQYF. The CDR3 coding sequence is TGTGCCAGCAGCTCTCTAGGGGCCTGGGAGCAGTACTTC.

Only one count was recorded for this clone. The V call is TRBV18, the J call TRBJ1-2; TRBD1 might be the D (5 bases). The CDR3 is made up of 14 amino acids. The germline gives CDR1 KGHSH, CDR2 LQKENI. The germline V and J ends were trimmed by 3 bases and 6 bases, with 14 bases remaining between them. CDR3 sequence reads: CASSPIRQIDGYTF. The DNA of the CDR3 is TGTGCCAGCTCACCTATCCGACAGATAGATGGCTACACCTTC.

The gene calls are TRBV2 and TRBJ2-4; 8 nucleotides align to TRBD1. The CDR3 extends over 14 amino acids. The V and J ends lost 6 bases and 0 bases, in that order; junction bases with no gene match: 1. Germline lookup yields CDR1 SNHLY and CDR2 FYNNEI. CDR3 in amino acids: CASRDRVAKNIQYF. In DNA form, the CDR3 reads TGTGCCAGCAGGGACAGGGTAGCCAAAAACATTCAGTACTTC.

The J gene is TRBJ2-7, the V gene TRBV4-1; TRBD2 aligns across 7 bases. CDR3 length equals 15 residues. Germline loops: CDR1 MGHRA, CDR2 YSYEKL. V lost 0 bases, J lost 2 bases, and 4 bases stayed unmatched. As DNA, the CDR3 is TGCGCCAGCAGCCAAGAGGGTGCGGGAGCCTACGAGCAGTACTTC. Translated, it gives CASSQEGAGAYEQYF.

In this sample, this clone turned up a few times. This chain uses TRBV7-3 with TRBJ1-1; 8 bases map to TRBD1. J was trimmed by 6 bases and V by 0 bases; bases with no gene match: 9. This CDR3 is 16 amino acids long. Germline V gene data show CDR1 as SGHTA and CDR2 as FQGTGA. Here the CDR3 DNA reads TGTGCCAGCAGCTTAACGGGTCCCGGACAGGGTGCTGAAGCTTTCTTT. It is translated as CASSLTGPGQGAEAFF.

The chain is built from TRBV5-1 and TRBJ2-1; 7 positions agree with TRBD2. This CDR3 has 14 amino acids. CDR1 and CDR2 from the germline V gene are SGHRS and YFSETQ. Trimming took 7 bases from V and 5 from J; bases not matched to a gene: 9. The CDR3 region is CASRRGDYDNEQFF. In nucleotides, the CDR3 is TGCGCCAGCCGCCGAGGGGACTATGACAATGAGCAGTTCTTC.

This clone has just one count. The V call is TRBV28, the J call TRBJ1-6; TRBD1 is a possible D gene (5 bases). V lost 1 base and J 5 bases, leaving 21 bases between the germline ends. Germline V gives CDR1 MDHEN, CDR2 SYDVKM. The length of the CDR3 is 19 residues. Written as DNA, the CDR3 is TGTGCCAGCAGTTTATTTGTAGGTGGGGGGGATTACAATAATTCACCCCTCCACTTT. This encodes CASSLFVGGGDYNNSPLHF.